This T cell receptor (beta chain) was identified in a study of T-cell reconstitution after alpha-beta-depleted transplantation in children (dated by TCRdb to about 2016). About the full investigation: T-cell immune reconstitution after TCRalphabeta/CD19-depleted allogeneic hematopoietic cell transplantation in children was quantitatively tracked in the study by means of TCR repertoire profiling.

Library method: PCR. The run used an Illumina HiSeq 2500. To normalize quantification of the TCRbeta repertoire, the TCR libraries were built with molecular barcoding that relied on unique molecular identifiers. The public reads were run again by TCRdb, first through fastp at Q25 and then through MiXCR, and only productive beta chains were kept. Under each unique CDR3 protein, matching rows form one entry showing the most common genes and DNA. The sample table lists approximately 640,000 distinct CDR3 sequences, 16% of them with a count of one. The top ten clones comprise 1.1% of the sample. Only a few counts were recorded for this clonotype. The antigen it recognizes is unknown. No base qualities exist here, and no much larger clone lies one base off it. V lost 7 bases and J lost 9 bases; the stretch between them is 21 bases long. The CDR3 runs 14 amino acids, cysteine and phenylalanine included. Kept here is only the CDR3 DNA, which spans 42 bases and is read in frame from base 1. CDR1 and CDR2, per the germline V gene (reference sequence), are SEHNR and FQNEAQ.

The specimen comprised PBMCs from the stem cell graft donor, sampled from the stem cell graft. The source is a human donor who donated a stem cell graft to a child with acute myeloid leukemia. Recombination connected TRBV7-9 to TRBJ1-2; the D gene identity is not certain. The bases are TGTGCCAGCACCGCGGCCCGACGGTGGAGTAGCTACACCTTC. Translated, it reads CASTAARRWSSYTF.